The 5 T cell receptor beta chains below were found in one sample sequenced in a study of cytomegalovirus exposure and HLA in healthy donors. The PCR had 60 Vbeta and 13 Jbeta primers. Profiling relied on immunoSEQ multiplex PCR, and the TCRdb table lists in-frame clones only, not all of them. The data hold about 180,000 clones, with around 79% observed a single time. The sample comprised PBMCs. These receptors all come from a woman in her fifties or sixties in good health and CMV-seronegative.

The count of this clone is one. The chain carries TRBV7-3 and TRBJ2-6; D is possibly TRBD2 (6 bases). The CDR3 extends over 14 amino acids. Germline V CDR1 and CDR2: SGHTA, FQGTGA. Trimming removed 5 bases from V and 9 bases from J, with 14 bases in between. CDR3 region: CASSPGTRGNVLTF. In DNA form, the CDR3 reads TGTGCCAGCAGCCCTGGGACTCGGGGCAACGTCCTGACTTTC.

J is TRBJ1-1 and V is TRBV5-1, with TRBD1 matching 7 bases. The CDR3 covers 14 residues. Trimming at V came to 6 bases and at J to 5 bases, leaving 10 bases not matched to a gene. Germline V gene sequence: CDR1 SGHRS, CDR2 YFSETQ. The DNA for the CDR3 is TGCGCCAGCACTCATACAGGGGAGCGAACTGAAGCTTTCTTT. Its translation: CASTHTGERTEAFF.

This chain uses TRBV5-1 with TRBJ1-5, with D possibly TRBD1 on 5 matching bases. CDR1 is SGHRS and CDR2 is YFSETQ in the germline V gene. V lost 1 base, J lost 3 bases, and 14 bases lay in between. This CDR3 is built from 16 residues. The CDR3 loop reads CASSLSPGRFNQPQHF. The CDR3 region has the DNA TGCGCCAGCAGCTTGTCGCCAGGGAGGTTCAATCAGCCCCAGCATTTT.

This clone was seen a handful of times. V and J are TRBV28 and TRBJ2-7; 7 positions match TRBD2. CDR1 is MDHEN, CDR2 SYDVKM, per germline. This CDR3 spans 16 amino acids. V was clipped by 4 bases and J by 3 bases; unmatched bases: 12. CDR3 bases: TGTGCCAGCAGTTCGGAGGGTAGCGGGCCTAACTACGAGCAGTACTTC. Translation gives CASSSEGSGPNYEQYF.

This chain uses TRBV5-1 with TRBJ2-1, with 11 bases fitting TRBD2. V was clipped by 3 bases and J by 3 bases; unmatched bases: 2. Germline V CDR1 and CDR2: SGHRS, YFSETQ. CDR3 length equals 15 residues. CDR3 sequence reads: CASSSGLAGYNEQFF. CDR3 coding DNA: TGCGCCAGCAGCTCTGGACTAGCGGGCTACAATGAGCAGTTCTTC.